The clone carrying this T cell receptor (beta chain) was found many times. This specimen comes from a study of T cells in Graves' hyperthyroidism and ophthalmopathy. Overall study context: Peripheral blood was obtained at initial diagnosis, preceding any treatment.

The blood sample dates from first hyperthyroidism diagnosis, preceding any ophthalmopathy symptoms. Fresh 10 ml peripheral blood yielded PBMCs. Trimming took off 3 bases at V and 6 bases at J, with 6 bases between the two ends. This CDR3 contains 11 residues. The CDR3 regions of TCR beta were amplified from RNA transcripts. With the HTBI primer set, the TCR CDR3 went through a first round of RT-PCR. Each CDR3 protein is one row after TCRdb ran MiXCR on the multiplex PCR reads. The sample has fewer than 450,000 distinct CDR3 sequences; roughly a sixth are singletons. Sequenced: blood. The receptor's source is a woman aged 30 to 39 with Graves' hyperthyroidism that later progressed to Graves' ophthalmopathy. The chain links TRBV12-3 or TRBV12-4 to TRBJ2-7; D not certain. CDR3 nucleotide sequence: TGTGCCAGCAGTTTTTTCACCGAGCAGTACTTC. Encoded protein: CASSFFTEQYF.